This T cell receptor (beta chain) was captured by sequencing in a study of blood T cell repertoires in COVID-19. Here immunoSEQ multiplex PCR was the method, and the copy in TCRdb shows in-frame clones only, minus some. This table has more than 300,000 clones, 88% appearing once. Trimming removed 2 bases from V and 3 bases from J, with 11 bases in between. The V gene's germline CDR1 is KGHSH and CDR2 LQKENI. This CDR3 is built from 14 residues. The chain couples TRBV18 to TRBJ2-7; the D gene is possibly TRBD1 (5 bases). Sequencing was carried out using PBMCs or T cells enriched from blood (not recorded which). The sequence was obtained from a woman aged 18-29 years who had recovered from COVID-19. The DNA for the CDR3 is TGTGCCAGCTCACCAGGGGCCAACTACTACGAGCAGTACTTC. This gives the protein CASSPGANYYEQYF. Supplemented by reference TRBV18 and TRBJ2-7, the full variable domain reads NAGVMQNPRHLVRRRGQEARLRCSPMKGHSHVYWYRQLPEEGLKFMVYLQKENIIDESGMPKERFSAEFPKEGPSILRIQQVVRGDSAAYFCASSPGANYYEQYFGPGTRLTVT.